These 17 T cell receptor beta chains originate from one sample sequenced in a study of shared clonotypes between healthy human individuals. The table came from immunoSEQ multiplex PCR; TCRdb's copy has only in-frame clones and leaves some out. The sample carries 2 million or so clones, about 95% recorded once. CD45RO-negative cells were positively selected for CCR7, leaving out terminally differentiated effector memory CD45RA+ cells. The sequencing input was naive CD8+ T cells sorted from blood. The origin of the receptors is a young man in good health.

The CDR3 DNA sequence: TGTGCCAGCAGTTTAGCAAGGGCGGAGACAGGGGATAGCTCTGGGGCCAACGTCCTGACTTTC. It translates to CASSLARAETGDSSGANVLTF. The chain carries TRBV27 and TRBJ2-6; 8 nucleotides line up with TRBD1. Trimming at V came to 2 bases and at J to 0 bases, leaving 15 bases not matched to a gene. The CDR3 is made up of 21 amino acids. CDR1 and CDR2 from the germline V gene are MNHEY and SMNVEV (reference sequence).

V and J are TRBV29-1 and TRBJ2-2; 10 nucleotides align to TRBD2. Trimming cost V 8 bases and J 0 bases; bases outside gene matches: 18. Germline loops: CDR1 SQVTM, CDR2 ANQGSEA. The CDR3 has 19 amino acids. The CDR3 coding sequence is TGCAGCCCATCTAGAGCCGAACCTAGCGGGGGAGCGAACACCGGGGAGCTGTTTTTT. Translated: CSPSRAEPSGGANTGELFF.

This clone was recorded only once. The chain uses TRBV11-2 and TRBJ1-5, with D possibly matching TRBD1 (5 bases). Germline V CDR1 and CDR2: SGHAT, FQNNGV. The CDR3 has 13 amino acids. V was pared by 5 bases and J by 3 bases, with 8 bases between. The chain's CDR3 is CASSQTVNQPQHF. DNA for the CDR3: TGTGCCAGCAGCCAGACAGTCAATCAGCCCCAGCATTTT.

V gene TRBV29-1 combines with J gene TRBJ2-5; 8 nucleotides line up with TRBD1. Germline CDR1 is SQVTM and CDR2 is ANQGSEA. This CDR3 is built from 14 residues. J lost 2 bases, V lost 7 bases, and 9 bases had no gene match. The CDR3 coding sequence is TGCAGCGGGACCCGGACAGGGAGGCAAGAGACCCAGTACTTC. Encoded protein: CSGTRTGRQETQYF. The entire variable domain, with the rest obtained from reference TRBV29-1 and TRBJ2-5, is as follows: SAVISQKPSRDICQRGTSLTIQCQVDSQVTMMFWYRQQPGQSLTLIATANQGSEATYESGFVIDKFPISRPNLTFSTLTVSNMSPEDSSIYLCSGTRTGRQETQYFGPGTRLLVL.

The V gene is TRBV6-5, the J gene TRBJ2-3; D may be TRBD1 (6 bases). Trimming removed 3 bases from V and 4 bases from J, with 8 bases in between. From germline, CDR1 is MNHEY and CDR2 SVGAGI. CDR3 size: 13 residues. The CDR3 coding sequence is TGTGCCAGCAGTTATGGGGGCCCAGATACGCAGTATTTT. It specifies CASSYGGPDTQYF.

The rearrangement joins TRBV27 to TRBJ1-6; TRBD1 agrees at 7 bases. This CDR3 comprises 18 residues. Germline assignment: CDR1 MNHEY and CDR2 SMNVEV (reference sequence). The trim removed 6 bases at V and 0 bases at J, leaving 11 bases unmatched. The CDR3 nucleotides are TGTGCCAGCAGGGGACAGTACGTACTCAGCTCCTATAATTCACCCCTCCACTTT. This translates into CASRGQYVLSSYNSPLHF.

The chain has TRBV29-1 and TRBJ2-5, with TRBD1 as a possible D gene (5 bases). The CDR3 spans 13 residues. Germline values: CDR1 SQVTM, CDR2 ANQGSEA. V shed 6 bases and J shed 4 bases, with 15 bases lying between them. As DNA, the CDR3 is TGCAGCGTGCAGGGCCCCACGGGAGAGACCCAGTACTTC. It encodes CSVQGPTGETQYF.

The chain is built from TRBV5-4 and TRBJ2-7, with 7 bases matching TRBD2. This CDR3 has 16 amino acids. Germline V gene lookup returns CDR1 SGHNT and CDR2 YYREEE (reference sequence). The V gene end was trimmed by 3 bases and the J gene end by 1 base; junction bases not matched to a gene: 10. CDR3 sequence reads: CASSYSFNGGSYEQYF. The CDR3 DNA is TGTGCCAGCAGCTATTCATTTAACGGGGGGTCCTACGAGCAGTACTTC. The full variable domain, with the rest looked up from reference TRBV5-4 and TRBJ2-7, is ETGVTQSPTHLIKTRGQQVTLRCSSQSGHNTVSWYQQALGQGPQFIFQYYREEENGRGNFPPRFSGLQFPNYSSELNVNALELDDSALYLCASSYSFNGGSYEQYFGPGTRLTVT.

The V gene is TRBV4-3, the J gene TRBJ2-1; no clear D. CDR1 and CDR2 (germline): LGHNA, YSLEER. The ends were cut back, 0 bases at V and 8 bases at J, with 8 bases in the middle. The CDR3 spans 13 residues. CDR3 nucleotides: TGCGCCAGCAGCCAAGACCCACCCGATGAGCAGTTCTTC. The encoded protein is CASSQDPPDEQFF.

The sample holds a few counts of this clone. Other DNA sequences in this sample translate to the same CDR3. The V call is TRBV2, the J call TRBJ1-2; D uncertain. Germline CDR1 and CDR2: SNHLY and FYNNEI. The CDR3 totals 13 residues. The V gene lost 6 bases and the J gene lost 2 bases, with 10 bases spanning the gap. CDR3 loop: CASSPDGNYGYTF. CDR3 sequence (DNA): TGTGCCAGCAGCCCGGACGGAAACTATGGCTACACCTTC.

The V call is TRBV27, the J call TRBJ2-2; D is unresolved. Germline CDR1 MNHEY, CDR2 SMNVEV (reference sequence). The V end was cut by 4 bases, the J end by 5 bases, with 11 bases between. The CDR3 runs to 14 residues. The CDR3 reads CASSSGYSTGELFF. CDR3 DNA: TGTGCCAGCAGTTCCGGGTACTCAACCGGGGAGCTGTTTTTT.

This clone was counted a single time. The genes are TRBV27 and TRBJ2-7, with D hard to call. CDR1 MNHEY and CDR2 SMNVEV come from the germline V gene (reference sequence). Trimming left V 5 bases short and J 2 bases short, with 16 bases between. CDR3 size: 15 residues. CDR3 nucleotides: TGTGCCAGCAGTCCAGATGTGGCACCCACCTACGAGCAGTACTTC. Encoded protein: CASSPDVAPTYEQYF.

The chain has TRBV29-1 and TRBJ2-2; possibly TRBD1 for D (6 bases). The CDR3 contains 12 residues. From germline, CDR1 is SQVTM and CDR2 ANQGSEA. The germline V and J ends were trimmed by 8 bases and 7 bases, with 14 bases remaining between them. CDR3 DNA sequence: TGCAGCAGCAGAGGGGGTAACGGGGAGCTGTTTTTT. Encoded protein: CSSRGGNGELFF.

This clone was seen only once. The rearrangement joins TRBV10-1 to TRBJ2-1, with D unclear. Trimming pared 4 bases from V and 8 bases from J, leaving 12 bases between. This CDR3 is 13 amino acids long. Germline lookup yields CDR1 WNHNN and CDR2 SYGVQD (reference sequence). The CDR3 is CASSVSSQDEQFF. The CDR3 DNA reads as TGCGCCAGCAGTGTCTCTAGTCAGGATGAGCAGTTCTTC.

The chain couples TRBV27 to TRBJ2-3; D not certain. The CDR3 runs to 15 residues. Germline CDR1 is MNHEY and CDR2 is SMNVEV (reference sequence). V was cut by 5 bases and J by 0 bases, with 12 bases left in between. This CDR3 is CASSPSLVSTDTQYF. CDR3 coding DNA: TGTGCCAGCAGTCCTTCTCTAGTCAGCACAGATACGCAGTATTTT.

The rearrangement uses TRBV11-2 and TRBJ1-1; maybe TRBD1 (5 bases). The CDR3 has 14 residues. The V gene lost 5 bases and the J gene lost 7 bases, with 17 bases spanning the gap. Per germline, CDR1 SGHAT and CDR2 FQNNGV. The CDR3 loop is CASSPRGAVGEAFF. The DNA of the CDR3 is TGTGCCAGCAGCCCGAGGGGAGCCGTGGGTGAAGCTTTCTTT.

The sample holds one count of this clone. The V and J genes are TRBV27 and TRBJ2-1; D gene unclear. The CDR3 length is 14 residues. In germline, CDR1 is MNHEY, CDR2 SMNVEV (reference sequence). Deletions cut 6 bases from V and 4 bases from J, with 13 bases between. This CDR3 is CASSPSRAYNEQFF. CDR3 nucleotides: TGTGCCAGCAGCCCGAGTCGGGCTTACAATGAGCAGTTCTTC.